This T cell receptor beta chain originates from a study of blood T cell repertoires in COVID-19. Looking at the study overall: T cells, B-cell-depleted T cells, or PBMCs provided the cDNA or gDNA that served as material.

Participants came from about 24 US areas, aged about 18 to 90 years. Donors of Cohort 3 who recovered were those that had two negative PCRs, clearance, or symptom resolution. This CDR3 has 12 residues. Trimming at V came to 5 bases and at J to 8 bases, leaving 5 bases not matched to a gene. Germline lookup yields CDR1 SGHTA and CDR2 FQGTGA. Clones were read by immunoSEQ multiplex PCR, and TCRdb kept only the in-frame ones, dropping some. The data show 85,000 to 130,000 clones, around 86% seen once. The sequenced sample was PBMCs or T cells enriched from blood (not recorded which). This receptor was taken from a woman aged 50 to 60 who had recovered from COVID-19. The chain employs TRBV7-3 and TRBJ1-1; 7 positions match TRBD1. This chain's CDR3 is CASSPHRGEAFF. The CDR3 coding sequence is TGTGCCAGCAGCCCACACAGGGGAGAAGCTTTCTTT.